This T cell receptor beta chain was captured in a study of T cell changes during pregnancy in multiple sclerosis. Generated by immunoSEQ multiplex PCR, the TCRdb table keeps only in-frame clones and is missing some. The table records under 80,000 clones, under 95% of them present only once. This sample comprised CD4+ T cells from peripheral blood mononuclear cells, obtained in the second trimester of pregnancy. This clonotype was obtained from a female donor with multiple sclerosis, enrolled in a pregnancy study.

This chain's CDR3 is CASSPIGGGQADTQYF. CDR3 bases: TGTGCCAGCAGTCCGATCGGGGGGGGCCAGGCAGATACGCAGTATTTT. The chain links TRBV28 to TRBJ2-3; 8 positions match TRBD2. Germline values: CDR1 MDHEN, CDR2 SYDVKM. V shed 5 bases, J shed 4 bases, and the junction held 11 bases outside the gene matches. CDR3 size: 16 residues.